This T cell receptor beta chain was observed in a study of OX40 agonist ivuxolimab in advanced cancers. Broadly, across the study: Ivuxolimab, which targeted the costimulatory receptor OX40 (CD134), was an agonistic, fully human IgG2 monoclonal antibody. Intravenous ivuxolimab was administered to patients every 2 weeks at six dose levels: 0.01, 0.1, 0.3, 1.5, 3 and 10 mg/kg. Among the approximately 50 dose-escalation patients, around 19 had hepatocellular carcinoma, roughly 15 melanoma, 9 renal cell carcinoma and 9 head and neck cancer. A male proportion of 75% to 85% and a mean age of about 60 years, ranging from 23 to 79, were recorded for the dose-escalation cohort. Prior anti-PD-1, anti-PD-L1 or anti-CTLA-4 therapy was permitted, and 40% of dose-escalation patients had received checkpoint inhibitors. Three dose-escalation patients achieved partial responses, one with hepatocellular carcinoma and two with cutaneous melanoma. Peripheral TCRbeta sequencing was intended to test whether TCR sequence diversity was altered and clonal T-cell expansion was caused by ivuxolimab. The paper describes the monotherapy dose-escalation part (N of about 47 patients) of the phase I trial of ivuxolimab. Findings and caveats that apply to the study as a whole: After ivuxolimab, more expanded clones were found on average in CD8+ T cells than in CD4+ T cells. Low levels of normalized T-cell clonal expansion were also shown by some nonresponding patients. At doses from 0.1 to 3.0 mg/kg, clonal expansion was seen in both CD4+ and CD8+ blood T cells between baseline and week 6. Antigen specificity was not determined for the clonally expanded peripheral T cells. In the 0.1-3.0 mg/kg groups, partial responders were among the patients with the lowest normalized peripheral clonal expansion, particularly in CD8+ T cells.

The trial excluded patients who had a history of autoimmune disease or who were on systemic immunosuppression. Peripheral blood for TCR sequencing was collected from all dose cohorts at baseline, on cycle 4 day 1, and on cycle 7 day 1. The samples were drawn from a first-in-human, open-label, multicenter phase I dose-escalation trial of ivuxolimab. Adults with locally advanced or metastatic head and neck squamous cell, hepatocellular, melanoma or renal cell carcinoma were enrolled in the trial. Before TCR sequencing, CD4+ T cells and CD8+ T cells from peripheral blood were sorted into separate populations. Worth noting for this clone: Which antigen it targets is not known. Base quality data are lacking; no much larger clone is found one base away.

Genomic DNA was extracted from sorted cells for sequencing of the TCRbeta CDR3 region. The immunoSEQ Assay was used for sequencing of TCRbeta CDR3 regions. Imported from immuneACCESS, the table was reduced by TCRdb to in-frame sequences with V and J called. These copies leave out some clones; in studies compared against another copy, an unresolved V gene accounts for under half, and the cause of the remainder is not known. For this sample there are 58,000 or so clones; approximately 90% appear just once. The ten largest clones capture 11% of the sample. The germline V gene encodes CDR1 GTSNPN and CDR2 SVGIG (reference sequence). The CDR3 contains 15 residues, cysteine and phenylalanine counted. Only the CDR3 region is kept as DNA, spanning 45 bases read in frame from base 1. V sheds 2 bases and J sheds 4 bases, leaving 17 bases between their ends.

The chain couples TRBV30 to TRBJ1-1; the D segment could be TRBD1, given 5 matching bases. The sequence came from an adult with an advanced solid tumor such as melanoma, head and neck, liver or kidney cancer. The sequences come from CD4+ or CD8+ T cells sorted from blood, collected in a trial of the OX40 agonist ivuxolimab. The sequenced DNA: TGTGCCTGGAGTTCTAACAGGTTTCTGATCACTGAAGCTTTCTTT. Its protein reads: CAWSSNRFLITEAFF.